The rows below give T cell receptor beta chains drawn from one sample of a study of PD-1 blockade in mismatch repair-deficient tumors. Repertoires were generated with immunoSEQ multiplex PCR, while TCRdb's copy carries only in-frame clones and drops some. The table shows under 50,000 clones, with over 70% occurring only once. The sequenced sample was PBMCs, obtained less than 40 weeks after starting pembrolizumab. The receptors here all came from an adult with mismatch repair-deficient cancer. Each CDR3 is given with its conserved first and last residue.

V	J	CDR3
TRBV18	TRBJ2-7	CASSPPAAGRFGEQYF
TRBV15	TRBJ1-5	CATSREGLGTPVGF
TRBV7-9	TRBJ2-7	CASSKPGQAYEQYF
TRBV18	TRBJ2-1	CASSPIVLIEQFF
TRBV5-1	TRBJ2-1	CASTDNYNEQFF
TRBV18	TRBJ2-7	CASSPLQGAVEQYF
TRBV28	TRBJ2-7	CASSPGGITYEQYF
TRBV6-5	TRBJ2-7	CASSSSRQNYEQYF
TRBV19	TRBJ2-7	CASSITLAGFYEQYF
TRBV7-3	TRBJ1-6	CASSSTGGSSPLHF
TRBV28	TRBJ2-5	CASSFRQREETQYF
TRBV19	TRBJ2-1	CASSIDSGGNEQFF
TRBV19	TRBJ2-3	CASTPGRVRRTDTQYF
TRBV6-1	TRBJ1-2	CASSEAMDKGLGYTF
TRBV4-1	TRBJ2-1	CASRSDNEQFF
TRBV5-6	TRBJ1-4	CASSLLGATNEKLFF